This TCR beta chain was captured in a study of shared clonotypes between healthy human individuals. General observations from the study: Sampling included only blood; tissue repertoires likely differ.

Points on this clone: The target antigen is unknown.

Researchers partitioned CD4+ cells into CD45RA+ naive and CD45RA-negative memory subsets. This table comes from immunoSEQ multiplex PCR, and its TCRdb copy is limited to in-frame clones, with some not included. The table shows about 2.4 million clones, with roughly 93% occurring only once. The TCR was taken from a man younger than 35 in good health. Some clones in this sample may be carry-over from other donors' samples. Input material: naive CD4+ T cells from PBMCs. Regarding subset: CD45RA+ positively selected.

In DNA form, the CDR3 reads TGTGCCAGCAGTCCGGGAGGGGCGGGACCGGGCATTCAGTACTTC. Amino acids: CASSPGGAGPGIQYF. The J gene is TRBJ2-4, the V gene TRBV28; 8 nucleotides align to TRBD2. The CDR3 extends over 15 amino acids. Germline V gene sequence: CDR1 MDHEN, CDR2 SYDVKM. The V and J ends lost 5 bases and 9 bases, in that order; junction bases with no gene match: 12. The whole variable domain, filled in from reference TRBV28 and TRBJ2-4, reads DVKVTQSSRYLVKRTGEKVFLECVQDMDHENMFWYRQDPGLGLRLIYFSYDVKMKEKGDIPEGYSVSREKKERFSLILESASTNQTSMYLCASSPGGAGPGIQYFGAGTRLSVL.